What follows is one TCR beta chain and its context. Its antigen is unknown. No much larger clone exists at a distance of one base, and base qualities are not known. The record originates from a study of STAT3 mutations in large granular lymphocyte leukemia (dated by TCRdb to between 2017 and 2020). A note on the overall study: In roughly half of the longitudinally sequenced T-LGLL patients, canonical activating STAT3 mutations were detected. Over half of the T-LGLL patients were given one or more immunosuppressive therapy regimens, and less than 45% of those treated had a hematologic response. Patients with T-cell large granular lymphocyte leukemia underwent serial deep sequencing of TCRbeta CDR3 and STAT3 to reconstruct clonal hierarchy and dynamics. From an initial cohort of 207 LGL patients, approximately 17 representative T-LGLL cases were picked for longitudinal TCRbeta and STAT3 sequencing. A couple of patients with natural killer LGL leukemia were also sequenced longitudinally as controls within the study. Patients were sequenced at around 4 time points on average, with the number of samplings per patient ranging from 2 to 8. Beyond this particular receptor, the publication reports: Linking therapy response to changes in TCR clonal burden was complicated by variable intervals between samplings and by differing treatment regimens. Persisting codominant clonotypes in some patients meant a small but highly pathogenic clone may have been missed. Because no samples were available when a clone first appeared, clonal expansion had to be inferred from samplings taken at other points. TCR clonotype switching after therapy was observed in about 35% of the 18 patients, and all newly emerging clones were found to be STAT3 wild type. Every T-LGLL patient showed at least one immunodominant TCRbeta clonotype, and about half showed multiple immunodominant subclonotypes. Dominant TCR clone burden was found to exceed STAT3 mutant burden in several patients, suggesting that STAT3 mutation arose secondarily within a pre-expanded clone.

DNA was extracted from blood mononuclear cells, with the same DNA used for both TCR and STAT3 sequencing. TCRbeta libraries were sequenced on an Illumina MiSeq, and an average of around 41,000 productive templates per sample was obtained. TCRbeta CDR3 libraries were generated with the immunoSEQ assay using multiplex PCR amplification. In the authors' own workflow: Repertoire diversity was calculated as previously defined, and values close to 0 indicated extremely monoclonal samples. Imported from immuneACCESS, the table was reduced by TCRdb to in-frame sequences with V and J called. These copies leave out some clones; in studies compared against another copy, an unresolved V gene accounts for under half, and the cause of the remainder is not known. The V and J calls and clone size were taken over from that table, and D and trimming were inferred from the DNA. Across this sample there are fewer than 11,000 clones, with roughly 91% seen only once. The ten largest account for around two fifths of the sample.

In the germline V gene, CDR1 corresponds to SGHVS and CDR2 to FQNEAQ. The CDR3 spans 15 residues, from the cysteine through the phenylalanine. Only CDR3 DNA remains: 45 bases, in frame from the first base. Germline trimming amounts to 5 bases on V and 3 bases on J, with 6 as the count of junction bases outside the gene matches. The sequence links TRBV7-8 to TRBJ2-7; TRBD2 agrees with 11 junctional bases. Sequenced material: peripheral blood mononuclear cells. This clonotype was sampled from a man between 60 and 75 years old with T-cell large granular lymphocyte leukemia. Some clones in this sample may be carry-over from other donors' samples. The age is the age at diagnosis. The DNA is as follows: TGTGCCAGCAGCGTTAGCGGGAGGGCCGTCTACGAGCAGTACTTC. It specifies CASSVSGRAVYEQYF. Supplemented by the reference TRBV7-8 and TRBJ2-7 proteins around the CDR3, the complete variable domain is GAGVSQSPRYKVAKRGQDVALRCDPISGHVSLFWYQQALGQGPEFLTYFQNEAQLDKSGLPSDRFFAERPEGSVSTLKIQRTQQEDSAVYLCASSVSGRAVYEQYFGPGTRLTVT.